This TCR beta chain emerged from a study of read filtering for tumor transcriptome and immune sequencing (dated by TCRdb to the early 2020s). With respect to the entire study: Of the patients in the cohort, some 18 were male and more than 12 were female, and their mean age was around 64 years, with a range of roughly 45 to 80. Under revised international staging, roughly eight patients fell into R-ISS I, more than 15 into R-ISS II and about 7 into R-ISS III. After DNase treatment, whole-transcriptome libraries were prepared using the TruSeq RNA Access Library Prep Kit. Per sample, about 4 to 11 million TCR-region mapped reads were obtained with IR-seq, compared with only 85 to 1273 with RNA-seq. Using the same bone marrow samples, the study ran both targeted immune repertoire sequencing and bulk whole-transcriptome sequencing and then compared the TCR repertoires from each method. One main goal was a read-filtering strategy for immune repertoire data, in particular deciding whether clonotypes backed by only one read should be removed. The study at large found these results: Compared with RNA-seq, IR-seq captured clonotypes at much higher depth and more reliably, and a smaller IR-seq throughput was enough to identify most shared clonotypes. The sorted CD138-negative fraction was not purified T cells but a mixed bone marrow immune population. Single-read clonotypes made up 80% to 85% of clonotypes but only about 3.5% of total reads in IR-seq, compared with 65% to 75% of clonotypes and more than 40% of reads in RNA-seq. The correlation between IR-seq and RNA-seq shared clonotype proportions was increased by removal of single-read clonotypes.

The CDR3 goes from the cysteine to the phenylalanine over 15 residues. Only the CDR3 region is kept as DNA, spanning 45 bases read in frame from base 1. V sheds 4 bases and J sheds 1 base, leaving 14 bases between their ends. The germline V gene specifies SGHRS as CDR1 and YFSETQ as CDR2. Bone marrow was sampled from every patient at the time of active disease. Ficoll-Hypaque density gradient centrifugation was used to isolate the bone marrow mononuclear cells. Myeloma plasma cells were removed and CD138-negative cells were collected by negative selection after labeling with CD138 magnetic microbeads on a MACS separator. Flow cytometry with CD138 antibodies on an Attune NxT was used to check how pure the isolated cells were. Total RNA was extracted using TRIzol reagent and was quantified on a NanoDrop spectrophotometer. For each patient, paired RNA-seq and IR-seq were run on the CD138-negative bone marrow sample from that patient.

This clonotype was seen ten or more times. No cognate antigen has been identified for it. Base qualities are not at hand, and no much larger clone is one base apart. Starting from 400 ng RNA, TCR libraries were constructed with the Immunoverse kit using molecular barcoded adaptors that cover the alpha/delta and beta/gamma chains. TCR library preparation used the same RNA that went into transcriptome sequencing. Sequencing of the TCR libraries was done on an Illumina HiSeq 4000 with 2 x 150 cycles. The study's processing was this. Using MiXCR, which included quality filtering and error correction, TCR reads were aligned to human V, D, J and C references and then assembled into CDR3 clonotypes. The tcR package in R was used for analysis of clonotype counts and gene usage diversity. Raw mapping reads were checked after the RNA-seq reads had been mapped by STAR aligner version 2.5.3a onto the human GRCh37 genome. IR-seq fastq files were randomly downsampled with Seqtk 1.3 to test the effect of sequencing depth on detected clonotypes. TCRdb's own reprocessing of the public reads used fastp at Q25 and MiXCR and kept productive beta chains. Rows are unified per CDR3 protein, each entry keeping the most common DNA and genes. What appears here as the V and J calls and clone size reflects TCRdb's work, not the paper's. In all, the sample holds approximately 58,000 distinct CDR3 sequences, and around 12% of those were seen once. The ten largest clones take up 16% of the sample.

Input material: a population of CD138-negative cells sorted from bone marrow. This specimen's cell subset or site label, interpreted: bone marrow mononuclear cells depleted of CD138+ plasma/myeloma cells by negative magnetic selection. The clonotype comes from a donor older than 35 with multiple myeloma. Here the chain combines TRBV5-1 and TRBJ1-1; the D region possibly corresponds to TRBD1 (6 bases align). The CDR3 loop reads CASSDSGTTNTEAFF. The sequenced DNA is TGCGCCAGCAGCGACTCCGGGACAACGAACACTGAAGCTTTCTTT.